This T cell receptor (beta chain) was recovered during a study of T cells in Graves' hyperthyroidism and ophthalmopathy. Study results and limitations: Most clonotypes expanded in the thyroid (above 0.001) were also present in blood.

This CDR3 comprises 14 residues. The germline CDR1 and CDR2 sequences are MNHEY and SVGAGI. Trimming shortened V by 0 bases and J by 4 bases, and 9 bases separated the two germline ends. An absence of ophthalmopathy progression within 18 months meant stable Graves' hyperthyroidism. For the diagnoses, clinical symptoms, serum thyroxine and TRAb, thyroid ultrasound and orbital computed tomography were used. The PBMCs were taken from under 12 ml of fresh peripheral blood. This clonotype appeared many times. No antigen is known for it. The investigators amplified TCR beta CDR3 regions from RNA transcripts. TCR CDR3 regions were first amplified by RT-PCR with HTBI primers. TCRdb re-called the multiplex PCR reads with MiXCR, one entry per CDR3 protein. Among around 300,000 distinct CDR3 sequences listed, 12% to 15% were seen once.

The material sequenced was blood. The chain links TRBV6-5 to TRBJ1-1; no clear D gene. The receptor's source is a woman between 40 and 55 years old with Graves' hyperthyroidism. CDR3 sequence (DNA): TGTGCCAGCAGTTACTCGTCCGGGATCACTGAAGCTTTCTTT. Its translation is CASSYSSGITEAFF.